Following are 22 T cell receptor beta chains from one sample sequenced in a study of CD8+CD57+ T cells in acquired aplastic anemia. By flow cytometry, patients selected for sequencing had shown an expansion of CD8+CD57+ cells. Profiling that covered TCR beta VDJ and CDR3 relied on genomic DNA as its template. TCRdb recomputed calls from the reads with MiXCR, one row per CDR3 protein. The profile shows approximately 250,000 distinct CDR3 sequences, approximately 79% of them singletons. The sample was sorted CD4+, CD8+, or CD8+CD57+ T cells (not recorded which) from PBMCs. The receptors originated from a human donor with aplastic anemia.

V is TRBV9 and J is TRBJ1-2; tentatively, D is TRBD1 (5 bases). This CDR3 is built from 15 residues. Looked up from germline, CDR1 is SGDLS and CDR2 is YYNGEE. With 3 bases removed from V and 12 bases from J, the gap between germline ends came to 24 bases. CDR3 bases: TGTGCCAGCAGCGAAGACCAGGGCTCCTTCAATGAGCACACCTTC. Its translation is CASSEDQGSFNEHTF.

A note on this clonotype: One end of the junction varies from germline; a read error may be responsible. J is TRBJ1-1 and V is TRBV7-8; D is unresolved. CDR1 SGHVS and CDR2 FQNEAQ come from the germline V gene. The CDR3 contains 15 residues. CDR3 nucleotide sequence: TGTGCCAGCAGCTTTCATCTAGACGGGAAAGCTCAAGCCTTCTTT. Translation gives CASSFHLDGKAQAFF.

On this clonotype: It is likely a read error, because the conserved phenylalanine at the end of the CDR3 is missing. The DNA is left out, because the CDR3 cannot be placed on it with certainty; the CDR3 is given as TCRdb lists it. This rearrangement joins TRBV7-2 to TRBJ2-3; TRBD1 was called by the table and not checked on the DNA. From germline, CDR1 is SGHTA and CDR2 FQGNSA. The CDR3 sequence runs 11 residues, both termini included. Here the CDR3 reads CASSLTGAHYY.

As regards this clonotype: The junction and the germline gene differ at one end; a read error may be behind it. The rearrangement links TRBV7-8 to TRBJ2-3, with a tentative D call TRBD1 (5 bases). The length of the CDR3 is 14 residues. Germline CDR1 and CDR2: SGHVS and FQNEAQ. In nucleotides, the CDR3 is TGTGCCAGCAGCTTCGCAGGGATAGATAAGCAGTATTTTTTT. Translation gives CASSFAGIDKQYFF.

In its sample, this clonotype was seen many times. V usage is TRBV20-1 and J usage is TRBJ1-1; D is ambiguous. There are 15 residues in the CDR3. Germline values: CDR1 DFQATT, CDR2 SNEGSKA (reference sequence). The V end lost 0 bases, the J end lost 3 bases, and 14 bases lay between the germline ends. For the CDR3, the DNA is TGCAGTGCTAGAGACAGAGACAAGGGAGACACTGAAGCTTTCTTT. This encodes CSARDRDKGDTEAFF.

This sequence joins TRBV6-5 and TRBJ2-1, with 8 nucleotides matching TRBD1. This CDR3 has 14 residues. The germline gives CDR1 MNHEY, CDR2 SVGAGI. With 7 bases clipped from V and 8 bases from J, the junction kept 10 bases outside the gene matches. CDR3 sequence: CASTTGTGLDEQFF. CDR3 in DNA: TGTGCCAGCACAACCGGGACAGGCCTCGATGAGCAGTTCTTC.

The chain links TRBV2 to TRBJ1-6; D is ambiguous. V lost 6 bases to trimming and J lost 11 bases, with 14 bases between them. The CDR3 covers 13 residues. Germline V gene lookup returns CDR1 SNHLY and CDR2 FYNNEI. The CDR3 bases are TGTGCCAGCAGCTATGACGCCGTGCCACCCCTCCACTTT. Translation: CASSYDAVPPLHF.

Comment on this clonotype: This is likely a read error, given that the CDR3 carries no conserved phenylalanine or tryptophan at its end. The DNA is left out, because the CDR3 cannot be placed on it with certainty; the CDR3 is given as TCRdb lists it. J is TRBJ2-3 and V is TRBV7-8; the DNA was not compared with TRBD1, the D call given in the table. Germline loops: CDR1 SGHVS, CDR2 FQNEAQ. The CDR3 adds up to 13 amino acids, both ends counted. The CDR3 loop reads CASSLGGAPDMQY.

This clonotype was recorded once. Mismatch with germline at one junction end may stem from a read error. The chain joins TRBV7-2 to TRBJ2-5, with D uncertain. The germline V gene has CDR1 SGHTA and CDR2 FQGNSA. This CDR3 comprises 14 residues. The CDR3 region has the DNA TGTGCCACCAGCATGGCATGCGGCGCCGAGAACCAGTACTTC. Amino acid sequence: CATSMACGAENQYF.

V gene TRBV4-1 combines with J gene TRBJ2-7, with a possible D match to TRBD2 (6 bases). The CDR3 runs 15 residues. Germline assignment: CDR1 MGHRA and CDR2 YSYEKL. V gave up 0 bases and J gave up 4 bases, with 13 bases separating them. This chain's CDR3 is CASSQERGFSYEQYF. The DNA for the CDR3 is TGCGCCAGCAGCCAAGAGCGGGGTTTCTCTTACGAGCAGTACTTC.

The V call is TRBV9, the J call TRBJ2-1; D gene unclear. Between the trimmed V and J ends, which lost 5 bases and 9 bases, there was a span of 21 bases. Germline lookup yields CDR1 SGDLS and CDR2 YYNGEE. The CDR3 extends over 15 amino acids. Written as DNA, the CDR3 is TGTGCCAGCAGTGGAGCTGGCGGTAACACCGGTGAGCAGTTCTTC. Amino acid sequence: CASSGAGGNTGEQFF.

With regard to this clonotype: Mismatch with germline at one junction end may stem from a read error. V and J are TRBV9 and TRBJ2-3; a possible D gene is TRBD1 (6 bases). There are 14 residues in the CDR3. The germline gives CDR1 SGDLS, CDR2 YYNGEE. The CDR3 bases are TGTGCCAGCAGCGTAGAAGGGGGTCCGTCGCAGCCCCATTTT. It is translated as CASSVEGGPSQPHF.

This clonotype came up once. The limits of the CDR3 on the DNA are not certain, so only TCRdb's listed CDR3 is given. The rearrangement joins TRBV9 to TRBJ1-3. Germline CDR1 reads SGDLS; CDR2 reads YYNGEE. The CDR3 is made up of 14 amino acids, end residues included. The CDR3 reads CASGDTGNIQYFDF.

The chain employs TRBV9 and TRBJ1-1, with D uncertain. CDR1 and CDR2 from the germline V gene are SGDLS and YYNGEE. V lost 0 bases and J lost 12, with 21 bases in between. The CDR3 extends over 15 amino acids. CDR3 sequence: CASSVGVSRNNPPFF. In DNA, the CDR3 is TGTGCCAGCAGCGTAGGGGTCTCGAGAAACAATCCCCCTTTCTTT.

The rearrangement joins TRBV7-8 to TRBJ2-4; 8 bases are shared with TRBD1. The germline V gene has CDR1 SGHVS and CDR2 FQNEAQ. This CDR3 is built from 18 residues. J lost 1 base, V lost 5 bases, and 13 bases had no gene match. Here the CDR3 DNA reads TGTGCCAGCAGCGGACAGGGCAAAGCCGGTTCGGCCAAAAACATTCAGTACTTC. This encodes CASSGQGKAGSAKNIQYF.

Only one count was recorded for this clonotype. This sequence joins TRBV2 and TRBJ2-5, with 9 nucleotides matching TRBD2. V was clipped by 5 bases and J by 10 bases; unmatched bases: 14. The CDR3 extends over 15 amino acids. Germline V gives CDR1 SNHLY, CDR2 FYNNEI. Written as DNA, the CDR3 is TGTGCCAGCAGTTCTAGCGGGACTTGGGGGGAGTACCAGTACTTC. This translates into CASSSSGTWGEYQYF.

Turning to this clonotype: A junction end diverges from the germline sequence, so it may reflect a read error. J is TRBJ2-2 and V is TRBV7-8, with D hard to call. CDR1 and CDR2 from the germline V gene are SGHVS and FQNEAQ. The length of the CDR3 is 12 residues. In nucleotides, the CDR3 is TGTGCCAGCAGCCCGATGCCCGAGGAGATGTTCTTT. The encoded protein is CASSPMPEEMFF.

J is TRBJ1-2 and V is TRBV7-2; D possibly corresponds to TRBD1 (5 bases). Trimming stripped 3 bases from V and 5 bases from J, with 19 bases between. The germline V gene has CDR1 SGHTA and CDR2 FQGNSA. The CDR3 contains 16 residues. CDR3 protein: CASSLERGADVYGYTF. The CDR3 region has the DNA TGTGCCAGCAGCTTGGAGAGGGGCGCCGACGTATATGGCTACACCTTC.

CDR3: CASSQQTAARVKYF. The CDR3 nucleotides read TGTGCCAGCAGCCAACAGACGGCGGCCCGGGTCAAGTATTTT. The chain combines TRBV7-8 with TRBJ2-3; D is unresolved. Germline V lookup: CDR1 SGHVS, CDR2 FQNEAQ. The CDR3 sequence is 14 residues long. The V gene lost 5 bases and the J gene lost 13 bases, with 22 bases spanning the gap.

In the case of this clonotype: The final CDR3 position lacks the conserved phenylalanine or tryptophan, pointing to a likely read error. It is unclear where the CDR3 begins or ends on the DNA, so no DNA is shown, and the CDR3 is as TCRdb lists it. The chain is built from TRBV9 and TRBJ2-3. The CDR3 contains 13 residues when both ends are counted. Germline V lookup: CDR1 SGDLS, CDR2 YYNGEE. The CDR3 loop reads CASSEGSDAPYFC.

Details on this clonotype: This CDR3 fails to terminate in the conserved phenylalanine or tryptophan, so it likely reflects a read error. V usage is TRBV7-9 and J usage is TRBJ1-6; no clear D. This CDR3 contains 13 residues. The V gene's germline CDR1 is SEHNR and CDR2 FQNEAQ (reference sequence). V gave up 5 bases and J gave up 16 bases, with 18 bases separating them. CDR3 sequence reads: CASSACDTQPLHL. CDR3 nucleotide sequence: TGTGCCAGCAGCGCCTGCGATACGCAGCCTCTCCACTTA.

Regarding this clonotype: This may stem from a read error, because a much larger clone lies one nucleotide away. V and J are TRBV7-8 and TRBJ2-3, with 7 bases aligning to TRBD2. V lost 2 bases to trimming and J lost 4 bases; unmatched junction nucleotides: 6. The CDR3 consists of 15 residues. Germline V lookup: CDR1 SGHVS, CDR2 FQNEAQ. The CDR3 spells CASSLTGGSPDTQYF. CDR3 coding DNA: TGTGCCAGCAGCTTAACGGGAGGTTCCCCAGATACGCAGTATTTT.